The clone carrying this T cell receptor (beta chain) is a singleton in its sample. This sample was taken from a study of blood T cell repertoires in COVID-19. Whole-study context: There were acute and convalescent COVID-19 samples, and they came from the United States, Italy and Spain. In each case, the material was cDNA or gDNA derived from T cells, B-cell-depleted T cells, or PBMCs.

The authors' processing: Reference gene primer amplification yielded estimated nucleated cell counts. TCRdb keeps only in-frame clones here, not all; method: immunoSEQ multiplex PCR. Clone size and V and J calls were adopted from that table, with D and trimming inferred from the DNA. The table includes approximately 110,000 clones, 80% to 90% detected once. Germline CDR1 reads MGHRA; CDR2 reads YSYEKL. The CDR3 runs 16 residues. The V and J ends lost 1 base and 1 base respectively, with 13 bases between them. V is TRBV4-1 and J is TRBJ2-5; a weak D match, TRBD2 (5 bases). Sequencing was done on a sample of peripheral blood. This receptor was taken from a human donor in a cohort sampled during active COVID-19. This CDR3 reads CASSQGRSGLQETQYF. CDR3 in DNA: TGCGCCAGCAGCCAAGGCCGGAGCGGCCTCCAAGAGACCCAGTACTTC.